A single sample is the source of the 30 T cell receptor beta chains below, sequenced in a study of PD-1 blockade in classical Hodgkin lymphoma. In every patient, relapse followed autologous stem cell transplantation, while exposure to brentuximab vedotin differed. Magnetic negative selection purified CD4+ T cells from thawed PBMCs. Sequencing used immunoSEQ multiplex PCR; TCRdb keeps in-frame clones, though not all of them. The sample carries some 2,500 clones, 70% to 90% recorded once. Sequenced material: CD4+ T cells from blood, taken at baseline. These receptors all stem from a human donor with classical Hodgkin lymphoma.

The V and J genes are TRBV19 and TRBJ2-7, with D tentatively TRBD1 (6 bases). V was shortened by 5 bases and J by 0 bases, with 11 bases between the two germline ends. Germline assignment: CDR1 LNHDA and CDR2 SQIVND (reference sequence). This CDR3 is built from 14 residues. DNA for the CDR3: TGTGCCAGTAGTCGGACAGCCACCTCCTACGAGCAGTACTTC. Translating it yields CASSRTATSYEQYF.

The chain carries TRBV7-1 and TRBJ1-1; no firm D call. TRBV7-1 is assigned to the ORF class and has an uncertain function. The CDR3 has 14 residues. V shed 5 bases and J shed 0 bases, with 10 bases lying between them. This CDR3 reads CASSPQAMNTEAFF. CDR3 in DNA: TGTGCCAGCAGCCCGCAGGCTATGAACACTGAAGCTTTCTTT.

The chain has TRBV2 and TRBJ2-2; the D is unclear. The CDR3 has 13 amino acids. V shed 3 bases and J shed 6 bases, with 8 bases lying between them. Germline V gene lookup returns CDR1 SNHLY and CDR2 FYNNEI. CDR3 sequence reads: CASSDEVAGELFF. The CDR3 DNA sequence: TGTGCCAGCAGTGACGAGGTGGCCGGGGAGCTGTTTTTT.

The chain combines TRBV11-2 with TRBJ2-7; D gene uncertain. V lost 1 base and J 2 bases, leaving 12 bases between the germline ends. The CDR3 length is 15 residues. Germline V gene lookup returns CDR1 SGHAT and CDR2 FQNNGV. CDR3 bases: TGTGCCAGCAGCTTAGGATACAGTGCAACCTACGAGCAGTACTTC. Its protein product is CASSLGYSATYEQYF.

The chain employs TRBV7-9 and TRBJ2-2; 7 bases are a match to TRBD1. The ends lost 5 bases at V and 4 bases at J; junction bases unmatched: 4. CDR1 is SEHNR and CDR2 is FQNEAQ in the germline V gene (reference sequence). The length of the CDR3 is 14 residues. CDR3 DNA: TGTGCCAGCAGCCAGACAGGGTCCACCGGGGAGCTGTTTTTT. It encodes CASSQTGSTGELFF. Using reference TRBV7-9 and TRBJ2-2 for the parts outside the CDR3, the full variable domain is DTGVSQNPRHKITKRGQNVTFRCDPISEHNRLYWYRQTLGQGPEFLTYFQNEAQLEKSRLLSDRFSAERPKGSFSTLEIQRTEQGDSAMYLCASSQTGSTGELFFGEGSRLTVL.

V usage is TRBV7-2 and J usage is TRBJ1-1; D might be TRBD1 (5 bases). The CDR3 is 14 amino acids. CDR1 is SGHTA, CDR2 FQGNSA, per germline. V gave up 5 bases and J gave up 4 bases, with 14 bases separating them. Written as DNA, the CDR3 is TGTGCCAGCAGCCCGAAGTTGGGGGTCACTGAAGCTTTCTTT. This codes for CASSPKLGVTEAFF.

The chain recombines TRBV18 with TRBJ2-1; 8 bases agree with TRBD1. The CDR3 spans 14 residues. Trimming removed 4 bases from V and 3 bases from J; junction bases left unmatched: 2. In germline, CDR1 is KGHSH, CDR2 LQKENI. The CDR3 loop is CASSRQGNYNEQFF. The CDR3 coding sequence is TGTGCCAGCTCACGACAGGGGAACTACAATGAGCAGTTCTTC. The full variable domain, with the rest looked up from reference TRBV18 and TRBJ2-1, is NAGVMQNPRHLVRRRGQEARLRCSPMKGHSHVYWYRQLPEEGLKFMVYLQKENIIDESGMPKERFSAEFPKEGPSILRIQQVVRGDSAAYFCASSRQGNYNEQFFGPGTRLTVL.

The chain couples TRBV6-5 to TRBJ1-2; 9 bases match TRBD1. The germline V gene has CDR1 MNHEY and CDR2 SVGAGI. The trim removed 7 bases at V and 4 bases at J, leaving 10 bases unmatched. The CDR3 has 15 residues. The CDR3 sequence: CASISMGQGSYGYTF. The DNA for the CDR3 is TGTGCCAGCATCTCTATGGGACAGGGAAGCTATGGCTACACCTTC.

The chain has TRBV7-6 and TRBJ2-2, with D unclear. CDR3 length equals 12 residues. Germline V gives CDR1 SGHVS, CDR2 FNYEAQ. Deletions cut 10 bases from V and 0 bases from J, with 6 bases between. This CDR3 reads CAIGANTGELFF. The CDR3 DNA reads as TGTGCCATCGGAGCGAACACCGGGGAGCTGTTTTTT.

V is TRBV19 and J is TRBJ1-1, with D unclear. CDR1 and CDR2 from the germline V gene are LNHDA and SQIVND (reference sequence). V lost 6 bases and J 0 bases, leaving 17 bases between the germline ends. The CDR3 is 16 residues long. DNA for the CDR3: TGTGCCAGTAGCCCCGGCCAGTATTACATGAACACTGAAGCTTTCTTT. Protein sequence: CASSPGQYYMNTEAFF.

This chain links TRBV28 with TRBJ2-7, with a tentative D call TRBD2 (6 bases). The V end was cut by 5 bases, the J end by 0 bases, with 14 bases between. The CDR3 runs 15 residues. Germline V gives CDR1 MDHEN, CDR2 SYDVKM. In nucleotides, the CDR3 is TGTGCCAGCAGTCCGCCGGAGGGCCGCTCCTACGAGCAGTACTTC. Amino acid sequence: CASSPPEGRSYEQYF.

The chain is built from TRBV12-5 and TRBJ2-2; maybe TRBD1 (6 bases). The CDR3 has 17 amino acids. The germline V and J ends were trimmed by 2 bases and 7 bases, with 20 bases remaining between them. Germline V CDR1 and CDR2: LGHNT, FRNRAP. This CDR3 is CASGLFPTGSNVGELFF. The DNA of the CDR3 is TGTGCTAGTGGTTTGTTTCCGACAGGTTCCAACGTCGGGGAGCTGTTTTTT.

This rearrangement joins TRBV2 to TRBJ1-4; D ambiguous. There are 16 residues in the CDR3. Germline assignment: CDR1 SNHLY and CDR2 FYNNEI. Trimming pared 1 base from V and 6 bases from J, leaving 15 bases between. In nucleotides, the CDR3 is TGTGCCAGCAGTGAAGAACACCAGAACCCACATGAAAAACTGTTTTTT. Protein product: CASSEEHQNPHEKLFF.

The V gene is TRBV9, the J gene TRBJ1-6; D possibly corresponds to TRBD1 (5 bases). V gave up 4 bases and J gave up 9 bases, with 23 bases separating them. CDR1 and CDR2 from the germline V gene are SGDLS and YYNGEE. CDR3 length equals 17 residues. The CDR3 loop reads CASSPNRGRQLISPLHF. The CDR3 coding sequence is TGTGCCAGCAGCCCCAACCGGGGCCGCCAGCTAATTTCACCCCTCCACTTT.

The chain couples TRBV9 to TRBJ1-2; D uncertain. With 0 bases removed from V and 4 bases from J, the gap between germline ends came to 13 bases. This CDR3 is 15 amino acids long. Germline CDR1 reads SGDLS; CDR2 reads YYNGEE. The CDR3 spells CASSVERKGGYGYTF. The DNA for the CDR3 is TGTGCCAGCAGCGTAGAACGGAAGGGTGGCTATGGCTACACCTTC.

CDR3 residues: CASSRQGNYEQYF. DNA of the CDR3: TGTGCCAGCAGCCGACAGGGAAACTACGAGCAGTACTTC. This rearrangement joins TRBV6-5 to TRBJ2-7, with 7 positions matching TRBD1. After removal of 6 bases from V and 3 bases from J, the junction contained 5 bases not matched to a gene. The CDR3 length is 13 residues. The germline CDR1 and CDR2 sequences are MNHEY and SVGAGI.

In nucleotides, the CDR3 is TGTGCCAGCAGCCGCCCCCAAATAGCAGATACGCAGTATTTT. This sequence encodes CASSRPQIADTQYF. This chain uses TRBV5-8 with TRBJ2-3; unclear D gene. Germline CDR1 SGHTS, CDR2 YDEGEE. The CDR3 has 14 amino acids. The V and J ends lost 4 bases and 4 bases respectively, with 13 bases between them.

The chain recombines TRBV7-7 with TRBJ2-5; 10 bases map to TRBD2. The V gene's germline CDR1 is SSHAT and CDR2 FNYEAQ (reference sequence). This CDR3 region has 17 residues. The trim removed 1 base at V and 0 bases at J, leaving 5 bases unmatched. The CDR3 here is CASSLGVAGGNQETQYF. The CDR3 DNA follows: TGTGCCAGCAGCTTAGGGGTAGCGGGGGGTAACCAAGAGACCCAGTACTTC.

V usage is TRBV2 and J usage is TRBJ2-3, with TRBD2 matching over 12 bases. Trimming at V came to 5 bases and at J to 2 bases, leaving 8 bases not matched to a gene. The CDR3 extends over 17 amino acids. Germline values: CDR1 SNHLY, CDR2 FYNNEI. The CDR3 here is CASSWIGLAGFTDTQYF. The CDR3 coding sequence is TGTGCCAGCAGTTGGATAGGACTAGCGGGATTCACAGATACGCAGTATTTT.

The chain employs TRBV7-4 and TRBJ2-4; 9 positions agree with TRBD2. With V trimmed by 6 bases and J by 2 bases, 2 bases remained unmatched. This CDR3 has 14 residues. From germline, CDR1 is SGHVT and CDR2 SQSDAQ. The CDR3 loop reads CASRAGGSKNIQYF. The CDR3 coding sequence is TGTGCCAGCAGAGCGGGAGGTTCCAAAAACATTCAGTACTTC. Full variable domain (missing parts from reference TRBV7-4 and TRBJ2-4): GAGVSQSPRYKVAKRGRDVALRCDSISGHVTLYWYRQTLGQGSEVLTYSQSDAQRDKSGRPSGRFSAERPERSVSTLKIQRTEQGDSAVYLCASRAGGSKNIQYFGAGTRLSVL.

CDR3 loop: CAISEGGGPDTQYF. The CDR3 DNA reads as TGTGCCATCAGTGAAGGGGGAGGGCCAGATACGCAGTATTTT. V gene TRBV10-3 combines with J gene TRBJ2-3; perhaps TRBD2 as D (7 bases). With 3 bases removed from V and 4 bases from J, the gap between germline ends came to 11 bases. Germline loops: CDR1 ENHRY, CDR2 SYGVKD. The CDR3 has 14 amino acids.

J is TRBJ2-5 and V is TRBV10-2, with D uncertain. V was cut by 7 bases and J by 5 bases, with 8 bases left in between. The germline V gene encodes CDR1 WSHSY and CDR2 SAAADI. There are 11 residues in the CDR3. For the CDR3, the DNA is TGCGCCAGCACCTCCACGGAGACCCAGTACTTC. Its translation is CASTSTETQYF.

This rearrangement joins TRBV5-8 to TRBJ1-2; 7 nucleotides match TRBD1. CDR3 length: 17 amino acids. CDR1 and CDR2 from the germline V gene are SGHTS and YDEGEE. J gave up 5 bases and V 5 bases, and 18 bases lay outside the gene matches. The CDR3 coding sequence is TGTGCCAGCAGATGGGTGCTGGGGACAGTTCCGGGGTATGGCTACACCTTC. It is translated as CASRWVLGTVPGYGYTF. The entire variable domain, with the rest obtained from reference TRBV5-8 and TRBJ1-2, is as follows: EAGVTQSPTHLIKTRGQQATLRCSPISGHTSVYWYQQALGLGLQFLLWYDEGEERNRGNFPPRFSGRQFPNYSSELNVNALELEDSALYLCASRWVLGTVPGYGYTFGSGTRLTVV.

The chain carries TRBV9 and TRBJ2-3; D remains unclear. Per the germline V gene, CDR1 is SGDLS and CDR2 is YYNGEE. V lost 0 bases and J 5 bases, leaving 10 bases between the germline ends. This CDR3 region has 14 residues. CDR3 region: CASSVAQTKDTQYF. As DNA, the CDR3 is TGTGCCAGCAGCGTAGCTCAGACCAAAGATACGCAGTATTTT. The variable domain in full, with the rest retrieved from reference TRBV9 and TRBJ2-3, is DSGVTQTPKHLITATGQRVTLRCSPRSGDLSVYWYQQSLDQGLQFLIQYYNGEERAKGNILERFSAQQFPDLHSELNLSSLELGDSALYFCASSVAQTKDTQYFGPGTRLTVL.

The chain employs TRBV5-1 and TRBJ1-1, with D uncertain. The CDR3 extends over 13 amino acids. V shed 0 bases and J shed 1 base, with 4 bases lying between them. Germline CDR1 SGHRS, CDR2 YFSETQ. CDR3 residues: CASSLEGNTEAFF. CDR3 bases: TGCGCCAGCAGCTTGGAGGGGAACACTGAAGCTTTCTTT.

The chain combines TRBV2 with TRBJ2-7, with D unclear. The V end lost 5 bases, the J end lost 0 bases, and 14 bases lay between the germline ends. Germline lookup yields CDR1 SNHLY and CDR2 FYNNEI. The CDR3 contains 15 residues. CDR3 nucleotide sequence: TGTGCCAGCAGTAATGATCTTTTCAGCTCCTACGAGCAGTACTTC. Protein sequence: CASSNDLFSSYEQYF.

The gene calls are TRBV11-3 and TRBJ1-1, with D perhaps matching TRBD1 (5 bases). Germline CDR1 reads SGHNT; CDR2 reads YENEEA. CDR3 length equals 14 residues. Trimming took off 1 base at V and 1 base at J, with 7 bases between the two ends. CDR3 coding DNA: TGTGCCAGCAGCTTAGGGAGGGGGAACACTGAAGCTTTCTTT. Encoded protein: CASSLGRGNTEAFF.

V gene TRBV4-1 combines with J gene TRBJ2-1; D perhaps matches TRBD1 (5 bases). V lost 0 bases and J 8 bases, leaving 17 bases between the germline ends. From germline, CDR1 is MGHRA and CDR2 YSYEKL. The CDR3 sequence is 16 residues long. Written as DNA, the CDR3 is TGCGCCAGCAGCCAAGAGCCACAGGCCCCGGGCCATGAGCAGTTCTTC. It translates to CASSQEPQAPGHEQFF.

The chain has TRBV28 and TRBJ1-6; D not resolved. Germline CDR1 reads MDHEN; CDR2 reads SYDVKM. V shed 5 bases and J shed 9 bases, with 8 bases lying between them. CDR3 length equals 12 residues. CDR3 region: CASSLYSSPLHF. CDR3 sequence (DNA): TGTGCCAGCAGTCTTTACAGTTCACCCCTCCACTTT.

The DNA of the CDR3 is TGTGCCAGCAGTAGAGGACCCGGGGATGAAGCTTTCTTT. Translation gives CASSRGPGDEAFF. This rearrangement joins TRBV7-3 to TRBJ1-1, with unresolved D. The germline V and J ends were trimmed by 6 bases and 7 bases, with 15 bases remaining between them. Germline V gives CDR1 SGHTA, CDR2 FQGTGA. This CDR3 contains 13 residues.